One sample yielded the 13 T cell receptor beta chains listed below, sequenced in a study of molecular identifiers for immune sequencing clone quantification. TCRdb analysed the PCR reads with MiXCR anew, one entry per CDR3 protein. The table has 85,000 to 120,000 distinct CDR3 sequences, 30% to 45% seen once. Sequences were obtained from naive CD8+ T cells from blood, with Jurkat cell RNA spiked in. Subset meaning: FACS-sorted CD8+CD4-CCR7+CD45RA+ naive T cells. These receptors all come from a human donor in good health. Some libraries in this study had Jurkat cell RNA spiked in.

A few counts support this clonotype. The chain employs TRBV9 and TRBJ1-6; D gene uncertain. CDR3 length: 14 amino acids. The ends were cut back, 0 bases at V and 4 bases at J, with 5 bases in the middle. In germline, CDR1 is SGDLS, CDR2 YYNGEE. CDR3 nucleotide sequence: TGTGCCAGCAGCGTAGTGGCATATAATTCACCCCTCCACTTT. This sequence encodes CASSVVAYNSPLHF.

This chain uses TRBV2 with TRBJ1-4; D ambiguous. V was cut by 3 bases and J by 8 bases, with 13 bases left in between. The CDR3 is 14 amino acids. CDR1 and CDR2 from the germline V gene are SNHLY and FYNNEI. CDR3 in amino acids: CASSEFGNREKLFF. The CDR3 DNA follows: TGTGCCAGCAGTGAGTTCGGGAATCGCGAAAAACTGTTTTTT.

V gene TRBV27 combines with J gene TRBJ1-6; D may be TRBD1 (6 bases). Germline V gene lookup returns CDR1 MNHEY and CDR2 SMNVEV (reference sequence). V dropped 5 bases and J dropped 1 base, with 9 bases sitting between them. CDR3 length equals 15 residues. CDR3: CASSPTGSYNSPLHF. CDR3 in DNA: TGTGCCAGCAGTCCAACAGGGTCCTATAATTCACCCCTCCACTTT.

This clonotype was seen many times. The J gene is TRBJ2-3, the V gene TRBV7-9; TRBD1 is a possible D gene (6 bases). Germline V gives CDR1 SEHNR, CDR2 FQNEAQ (reference sequence). V lost 0 bases and J lost 4, with 17 bases in between. The CDR3 loop spans 17 amino acids. For the CDR3, the DNA is TGTGCCAGCAGCTTAGCCAGGGGACCGGAATATGCAGATACGCAGTATTTT. Its translation: CASSLARGPEYADTQYF. Full variable domain (missing parts from reference TRBV7-9 and TRBJ2-3): DTGVSQNPRHKITKRGQNVTFRCDPISEHNRLYWYRQTLGQGPEFLTYFQNEAQLEKSRLLSDRFSAERPKGSFSTLEIQRTEQGDSAMYLCASSLARGPEYADTQYFGPGTRLTVL.

About this clonotype: Without the conserved terminal phenylalanine or tryptophan, this CDR3 likely stems from a read error. It is unclear where the CDR3 begins or ends on the DNA, so no DNA is shown, and the CDR3 is as TCRdb lists it. The V call is TRBV21-1, the J call TRBJ2-3; TRBD2 is the table's D call and was not checked against the DNA. TRBV21-1 is shown as a pseudogene. The CDR3 is made up of 18 amino acids, end residues included. CDR3 loop: CASSKESEDQRSTDTQYY.

This chain joins TRBV6-2 or TRBV6-3 and TRBJ2-7; D tentatively reads TRBD1 or TRBD2 (5 bases each). CDR1 and CDR2 (germline): MNHEY, SVGEGT. CDR3 size: 12 residues. The V and J ends lost 6 bases and 5 bases respectively, with 11 bases between them. In DNA, the CDR3 is TGTGCCAGCAGGTGGGGGTGGAACGAGCAGTACTTC. It yields the protein CASRWGWNEQYF.

Concerning this clonotype itself: Just one base apart from a much larger clone, this may be a read error. The CDR3 end shows no conserved phenylalanine or tryptophan, and so a read error is likely. The genes are TRBV7-9 and TRBJ2-1; perhaps TRBD2 as D (5 bases). The germline V gene encodes CDR1 SEHNR and CDR2 FQNEAQ (reference sequence). The CDR3 consists of 12 residues. V was shortened by 5 bases and J by 9 bases, with 11 bases between the two germline ends. The CDR3, as DNA: TGTGCCAGCAGCGGACTGCCACTTGAGCAGTTCATC. Translated, it gives CASSGLPLEQFI.

This chain joins TRBV4-3 and TRBJ1-5; D gene ambiguous. The germline V gene encodes CDR1 LGHNA and CDR2 YSLEER. This CDR3 spans 15 amino acids. V lost 1 base, J lost 3 bases, and 10 bases lay in between. The CDR3 coding sequence is TGCGCCAGCAGCCAAGTCGCAGCCTCCAATCAGCCCCAGCATTTT. Translation gives CASSQVAASNQPQHF.

This clonotype was seen a single time. V and J are TRBV6-5 and TRBJ1-5, with 7 nucleotides matching TRBD1. Germline loops: CDR1 MNHEY, CDR2 SVGAGI. With V trimmed by 2 bases and J by 2 bases, 6 bases remained unmatched. The CDR3 spans 16 residues. CDR3 sequence: CASSYKGARGNQPQHF. As DNA, the CDR3 is TGTGCCAGCAGTTACAAGGGGGCGCGGGGCAATCAGCCCCAGCATTTT.

Points on this clonotype: At one boundary the junction diverges from the germline segment, which might be a read error. V and J are TRBV11-2 and TRBJ2-1, with a weak D call TRBD2 (6 bases). The CDR3 extends over 17 amino acids. Germline lookup yields CDR1 SGHAT and CDR2 FQNNGV. CDR3 region: CASSLSLAQRTYNEQIF. The CDR3 DNA is TGTGCCAGCAGCTTATCGCTAGCGCAAAGGACCTACAATGAGCAGATCTTC. The variable domain in full, with the rest retrieved from reference TRBV11-2 and TRBJ2-1, is EAGVAQSPRYKIIEKRQSVAFWCNPISGHATLYWYQQILGQGPKLLIQFQNNGVVDDSQLPKDRFSAERLKGVDSTLKIQPAKLEDSAVYLCASSLSLAQRTYNEQIFGPGTRLTVL.

The chain links TRBV27 to TRBJ2-5; D assignment may be TRBD1 or TRBD2 (5 bases each). CDR1 is MNHEY, CDR2 SMNVEV, per germline (reference sequence). The V end lost 3 bases, the J end lost 5 bases, and 19 bases lay between the germline ends. This CDR3 is 16 amino acids long. CDR3 sequence: CASSLGPGTAVETQYF. The CDR3 region has the DNA TGTGCCAGCAGTTTGGGTCCCGGGACGGCTGTTGAGACCCAGTACTTC.

The table lists this clonotype with a few counts. The rearrangement joins TRBV29-1 to TRBJ2-2; no clear D gene. Germline CDR1 SQVTM, CDR2 ANQGSEA. This CDR3 comprises 13 residues. The V end was cut by 4 bases, the J end by 5 bases, with 11 bases between. CDR3 protein: CSVVSGRTGELFF. The CDR3 DNA sequence: TGCAGCGTTGTATCCGGACGAACCGGGGAGCTGTTTTTT.

As for this clonotype: An end of the junction differs from the germline gene, which may be a read error. The gene calls are TRBV6-5 and TRBJ2-7, with 9 bases identical to TRBD1. The CDR3 has 17 residues. Germline V gene sequence: CDR1 MNHEY, CDR2 SVGAGI. The CDR3 region has the DNA TGTGCCAGCAGTGACCCTAGGACAGGGGCTGGCGACTACGAGCAGAACTTC. It codes for CASSDPRTGAGDYEQNF.